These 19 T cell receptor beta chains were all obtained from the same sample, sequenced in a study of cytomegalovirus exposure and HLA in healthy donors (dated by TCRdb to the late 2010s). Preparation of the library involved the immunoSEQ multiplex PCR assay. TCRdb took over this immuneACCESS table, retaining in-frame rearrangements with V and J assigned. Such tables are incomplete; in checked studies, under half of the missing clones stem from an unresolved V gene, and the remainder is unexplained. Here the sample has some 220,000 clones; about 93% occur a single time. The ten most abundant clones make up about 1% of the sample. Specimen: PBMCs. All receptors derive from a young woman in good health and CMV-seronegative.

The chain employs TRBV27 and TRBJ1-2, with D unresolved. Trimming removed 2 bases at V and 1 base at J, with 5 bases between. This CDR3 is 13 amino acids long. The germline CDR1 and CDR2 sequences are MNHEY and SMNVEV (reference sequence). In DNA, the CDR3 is TGTGCCAGCAGTTTACGGGTTAACTATGGCTACACCTTC. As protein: CASSLRVNYGYTF.

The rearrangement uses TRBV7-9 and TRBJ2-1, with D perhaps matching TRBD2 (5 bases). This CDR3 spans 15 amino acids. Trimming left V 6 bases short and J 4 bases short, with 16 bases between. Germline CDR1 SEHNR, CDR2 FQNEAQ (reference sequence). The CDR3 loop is CASRPLDRGYNEQFF. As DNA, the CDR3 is TGTGCCAGCAGACCACTAGACCGCGGTTACAATGAGCAGTTCTTC.

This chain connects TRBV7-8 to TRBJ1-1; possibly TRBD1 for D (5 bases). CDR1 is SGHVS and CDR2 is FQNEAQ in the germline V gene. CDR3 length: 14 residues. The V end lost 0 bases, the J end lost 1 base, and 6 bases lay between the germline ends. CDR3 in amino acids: CASSLAGGNTEAFF. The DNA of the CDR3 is TGTGCCAGCAGCTTAGCCGGGGGGAACACTGAAGCTTTCTTT.

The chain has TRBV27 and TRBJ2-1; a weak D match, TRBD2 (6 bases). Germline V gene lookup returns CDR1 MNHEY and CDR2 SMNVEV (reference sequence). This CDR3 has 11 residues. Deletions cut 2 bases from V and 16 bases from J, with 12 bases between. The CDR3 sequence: CASSLGTVLFF. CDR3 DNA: TGTGCCAGCAGTTTAGGGACTGTTCTATTCTTC.

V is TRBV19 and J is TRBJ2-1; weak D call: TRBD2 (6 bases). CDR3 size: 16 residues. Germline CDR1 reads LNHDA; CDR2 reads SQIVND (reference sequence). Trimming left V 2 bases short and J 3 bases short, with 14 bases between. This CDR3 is CASSIFGTSLYNEQFF. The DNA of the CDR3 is TGTGCCAGTAGTATATTCGGGACTTCTCTCTACAATGAGCAGTTCTTC. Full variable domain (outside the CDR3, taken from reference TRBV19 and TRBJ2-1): DGGITQSPKYLFRKEGQNVTLSCEQNLNHDAMYWYRQDPGQGLRLIYYSQIVNDFQKGDIAEGYSVSREKKESFPLTVTSAQKNPTAFYLCASSIFGTSLYNEQFFGPGTRLTVL.

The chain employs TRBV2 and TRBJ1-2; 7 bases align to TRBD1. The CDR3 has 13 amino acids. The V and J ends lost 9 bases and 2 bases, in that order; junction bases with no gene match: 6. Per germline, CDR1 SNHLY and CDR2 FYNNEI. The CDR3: CARGGTANYGYTF. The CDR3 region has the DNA TGTGCCAGAGGGGGGACAGCGAACTATGGCTACACCTTC.

The CDR3 coding sequence is TGTGCCAGCAGTTACTGGTCTAGCGGGAGCTACGAGCAGTACTTC. This sequence encodes CASSYWSSGSYEQYF. The rearrangement joins TRBV6-5 to TRBJ2-7, with 10 bases identical to TRBD2. The CDR3 runs to 15 residues. Trimming removed 1 base from V and 3 bases from J; junction bases left unmatched: 3. Germline CDR1 reads MNHEY; CDR2 reads SVGAGI.

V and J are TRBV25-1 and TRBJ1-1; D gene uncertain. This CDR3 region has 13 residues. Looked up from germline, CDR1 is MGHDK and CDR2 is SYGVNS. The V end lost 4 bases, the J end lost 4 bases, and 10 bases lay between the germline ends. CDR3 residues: CASSGWAGTEAFF. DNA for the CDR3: TGTGCCAGCAGTGGCTGGGCGGGCACTGAAGCTTTCTTT.

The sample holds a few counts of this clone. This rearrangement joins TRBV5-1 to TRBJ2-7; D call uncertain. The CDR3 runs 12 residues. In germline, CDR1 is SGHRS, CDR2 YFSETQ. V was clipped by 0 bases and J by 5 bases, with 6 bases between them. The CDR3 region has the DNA TGCGCCAGCAGCTTGGCGTCTAACGAGCAGTACTTC. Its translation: CASSLASNEQYF.

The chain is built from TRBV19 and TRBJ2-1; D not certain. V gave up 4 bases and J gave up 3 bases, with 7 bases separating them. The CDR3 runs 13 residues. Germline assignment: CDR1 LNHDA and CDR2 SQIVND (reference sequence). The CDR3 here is CASSRLLYNEQFF. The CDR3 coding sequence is TGTGCCAGTAGTAGGCTGCTCTACAATGAGCAGTTCTTC.

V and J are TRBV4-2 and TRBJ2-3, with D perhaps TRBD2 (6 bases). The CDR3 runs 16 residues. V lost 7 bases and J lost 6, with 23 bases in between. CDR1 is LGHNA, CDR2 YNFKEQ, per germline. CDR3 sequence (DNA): TGTGCCAGCACCCCAGGGACTCGACGGCCCTCGGATACGCAGTATTTT. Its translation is CASTPGTRRPSDTQYF.

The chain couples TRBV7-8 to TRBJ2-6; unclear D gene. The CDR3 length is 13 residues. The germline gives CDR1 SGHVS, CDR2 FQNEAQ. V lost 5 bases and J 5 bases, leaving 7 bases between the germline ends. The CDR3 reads CASSPERANVLTF. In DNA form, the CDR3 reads TGTGCCAGCAGCCCCGAGAGGGCCAACGTCCTGACTTTC.

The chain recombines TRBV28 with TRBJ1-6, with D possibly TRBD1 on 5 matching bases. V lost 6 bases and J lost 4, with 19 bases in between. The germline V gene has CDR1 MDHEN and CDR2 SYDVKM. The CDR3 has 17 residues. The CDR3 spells CASSQPRQGIYNSPLHF. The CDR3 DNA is TGTGCCAGCAGCCAACCCCGGCAGGGAATATATAATTCACCCCTCCACTTT.

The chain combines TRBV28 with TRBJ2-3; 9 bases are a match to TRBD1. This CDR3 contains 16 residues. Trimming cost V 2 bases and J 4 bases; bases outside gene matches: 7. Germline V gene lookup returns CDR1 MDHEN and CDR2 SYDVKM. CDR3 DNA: TGTGCCAGCAGTTTAGGGGGGACAGGGTCGTCAGATACGCAGTATTTT. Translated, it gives CASSLGGTGSSDTQYF.

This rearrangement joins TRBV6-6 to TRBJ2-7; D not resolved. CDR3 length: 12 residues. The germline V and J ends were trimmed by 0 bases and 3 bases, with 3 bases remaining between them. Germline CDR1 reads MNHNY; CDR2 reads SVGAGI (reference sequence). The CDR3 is CASSYSLYEQYF. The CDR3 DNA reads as TGTGCCAGCAGTTACTCTCTCTACGAGCAGTACTTC.

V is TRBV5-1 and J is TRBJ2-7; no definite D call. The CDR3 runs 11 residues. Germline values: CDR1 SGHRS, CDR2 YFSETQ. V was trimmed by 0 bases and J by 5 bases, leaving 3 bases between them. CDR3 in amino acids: CASSLDNEQYF. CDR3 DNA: TGCGCCAGCAGCTTGGATAACGAGCAGTACTTC. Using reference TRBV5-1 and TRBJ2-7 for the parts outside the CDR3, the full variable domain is KAGVTQTPRYLIKTRGQQVTLSCSPISGHRSVSWYQQTPGQGLQFLFEYFSETQRNKGNFPGRFSGRQFSNSRSEMNVSTLELGDSALYLCASSLDNEQYFGPGTRLTVT.

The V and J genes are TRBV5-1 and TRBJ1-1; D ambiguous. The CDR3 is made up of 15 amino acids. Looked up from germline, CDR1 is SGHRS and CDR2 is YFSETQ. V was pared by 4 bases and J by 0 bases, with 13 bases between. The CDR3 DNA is TGCGCCAGCAGCCCCTCCTCCGGGGTGAACACTGAAGCTTTCTTT. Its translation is CASSPSSGVNTEAFF.

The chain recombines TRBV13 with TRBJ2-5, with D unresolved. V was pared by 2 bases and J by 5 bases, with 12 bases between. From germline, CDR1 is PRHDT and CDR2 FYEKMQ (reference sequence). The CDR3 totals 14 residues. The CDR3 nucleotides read TGTGCCAGCAGCTTACAATCTAGTCAGGAGACCCAGTACTTC. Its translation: CASSLQSSQETQYF.

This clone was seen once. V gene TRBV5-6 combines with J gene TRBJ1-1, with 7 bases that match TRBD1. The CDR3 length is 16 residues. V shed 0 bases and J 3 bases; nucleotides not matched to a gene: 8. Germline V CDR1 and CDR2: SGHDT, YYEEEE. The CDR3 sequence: CASSLEVDRVDTEAFF. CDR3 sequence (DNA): TGTGCCAGCAGCTTGGAGGTTGACAGGGTGGACACTGAAGCTTTCTTT.